This T cell receptor (beta chain) stems from a study of neurological immune-mediated disorders. Ten or more counts support this clonotype. TCRdb independently ran MiXCR on the 5' RACE reads; one entry per CDR3 protein. The sample lists some 70,000 distinct CDR3 sequences; 4.5% to 5.5% were seen once. The CDR3 spans 16 residues. Germline V gives CDR1 LGHDT, CDR2 YNNKEL (reference sequence). The V and J ends lost 1 base and 4 bases respectively, with 14 bases between them. The chain has TRBV3-1 and TRBJ1-3; unclear D gene. This clonotype was sampled from a man aged 25-45 years with multiple sclerosis. The source material was PBMCs. Here the CDR3 DNA reads TGTGCCAGCAGCCAAGGCTATAAGGGATCCGGAAACACCATATATTTT. This encodes CASSQGYKGSGNTIYF.